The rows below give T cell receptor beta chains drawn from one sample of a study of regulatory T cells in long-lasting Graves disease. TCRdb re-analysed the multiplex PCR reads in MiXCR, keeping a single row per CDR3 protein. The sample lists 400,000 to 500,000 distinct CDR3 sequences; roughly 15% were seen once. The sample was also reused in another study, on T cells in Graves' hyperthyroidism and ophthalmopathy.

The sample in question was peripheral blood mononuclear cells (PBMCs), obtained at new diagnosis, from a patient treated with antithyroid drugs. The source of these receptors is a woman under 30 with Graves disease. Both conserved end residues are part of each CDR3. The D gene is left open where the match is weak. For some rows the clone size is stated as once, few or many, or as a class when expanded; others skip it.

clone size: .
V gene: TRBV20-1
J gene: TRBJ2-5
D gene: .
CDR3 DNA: TGCAGTGCTAGCGACAGACGATCCTACAATGAGCAGTACTTC
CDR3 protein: CSASDRRSYNEQYF

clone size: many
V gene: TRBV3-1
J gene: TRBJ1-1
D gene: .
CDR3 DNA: TGTGCCAGCAGCTCACGCAGGGAGCGCACTGAAGCTTTCTTT
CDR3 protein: CASSSRRERTEAFF

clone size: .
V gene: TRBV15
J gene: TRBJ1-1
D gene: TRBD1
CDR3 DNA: TGTGCCACCAGCAGAGGACGGGACAGGGGAGTGTCTGAAGCTTTCTTT
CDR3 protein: CATSRGRDRGVSEAFF

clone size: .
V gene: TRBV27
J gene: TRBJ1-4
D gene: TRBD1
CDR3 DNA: TGTGCCAGCAGTAGACAGGGTACTAATGAAAAACTGTTTTTT
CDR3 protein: CASSRQGTNEKLFF

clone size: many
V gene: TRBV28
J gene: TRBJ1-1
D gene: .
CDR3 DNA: TGTGCCAGCACCATCGTCCGAGGGCGGACTGAAGCTTTCTTT
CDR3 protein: CASTIVRGRTEAFF

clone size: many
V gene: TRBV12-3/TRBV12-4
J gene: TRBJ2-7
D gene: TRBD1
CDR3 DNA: TGTGCCAGCAATCGGGGGACAGGTCTCGACGAGCAGTACTTC
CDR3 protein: CASNRGTGLDEQYF

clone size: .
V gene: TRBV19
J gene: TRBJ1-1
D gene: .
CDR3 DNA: TGTGCCAGTAGTATAGACGGACCGGGAAGAGGCACTGAAGCTTTCTTT
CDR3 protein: CASSIDGPGRGTEAFF

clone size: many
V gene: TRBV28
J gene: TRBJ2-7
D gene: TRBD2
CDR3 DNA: TGTGCCAGCAGTCTGCGGGGGAAGTTCTCCTACGAGCAGTACTTC
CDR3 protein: CASSLRGKFSYEQYF

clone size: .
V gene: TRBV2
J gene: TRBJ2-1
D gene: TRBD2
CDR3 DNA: TGTGCCAGCAGGGTTCGAGGCGGGAGGGCCGTCTACAATGAGCAGTTCTTC
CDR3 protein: CASRVRGGRAVYNEQFF

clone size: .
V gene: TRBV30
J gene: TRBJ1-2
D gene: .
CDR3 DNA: TGTGCCTGGAGTGTATCAGGGAACTATGGCTACACCTTC
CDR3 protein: CAWSVSGNYGYTF

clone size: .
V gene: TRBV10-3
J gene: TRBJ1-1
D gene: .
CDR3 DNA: TGTGCCATCAGTGAGGACAGTGAAGCTTTCTTT
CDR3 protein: CAISEDSEAFF

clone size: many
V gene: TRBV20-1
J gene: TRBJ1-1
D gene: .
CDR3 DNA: TGCAGTGCTCAGCCGGGGGGGTTCAACACTGAAGCTTTCTTT
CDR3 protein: CSAQPGGFNTEAFF

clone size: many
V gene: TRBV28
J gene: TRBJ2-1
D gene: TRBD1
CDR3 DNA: TGTGCCAGCAGTTTACGGACAGGACCCTACAATGAGCAGTTCTTC
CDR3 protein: CASSLRTGPYNEQFF

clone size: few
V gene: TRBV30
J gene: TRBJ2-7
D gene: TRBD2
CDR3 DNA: TGTGCCTGGACAAACGGGGGGGCTAGCGGGAGCAACGAGCAGTACTTC
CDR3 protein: CAWTNGGASGSNEQYF

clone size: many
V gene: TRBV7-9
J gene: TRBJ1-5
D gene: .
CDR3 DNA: TGTGCCAGCAGCTCCCTCCGGGACGGAGATCAGCCCCAGCATTTT
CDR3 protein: CASSSLRDGDQPQHF

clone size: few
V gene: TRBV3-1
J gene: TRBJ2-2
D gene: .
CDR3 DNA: TGTGCCAGCAGCCAAGATTGGGTCTCGAACACCGGGGAGCTGTTTTTT
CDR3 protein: CASSQDWVSNTGELFF

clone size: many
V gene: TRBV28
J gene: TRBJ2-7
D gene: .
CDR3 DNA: TGTGCCAGCAGCTTGGGGGCTGGGGCCTACGAGCAGTACTTC
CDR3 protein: CASSLGAGAYEQYF

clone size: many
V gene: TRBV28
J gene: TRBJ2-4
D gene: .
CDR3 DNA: TGTGCCAGCAGTTTTGATCGAGCCAAAAACATTCAGTACTTC
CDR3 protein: CASSFDRAKNIQYF

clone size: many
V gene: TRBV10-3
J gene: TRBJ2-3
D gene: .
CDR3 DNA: TGTGCCATCAGTGTTTTGGGTGGGGCAGGCACAGATACGCAGTATTTT
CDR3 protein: CAISVLGGAGTDTQYF

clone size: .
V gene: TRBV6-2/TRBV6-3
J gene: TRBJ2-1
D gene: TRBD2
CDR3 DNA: TGTGCCAGCAGACCGACTAGCGGGAGGGCCATGGACTACAATGAGCAGTTCTTC
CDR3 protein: CASRPTSGRAMDYNEQFF

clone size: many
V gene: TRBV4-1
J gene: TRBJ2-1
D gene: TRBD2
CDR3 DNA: TGCGCCAGCAGCCAAGAATGGGTACTAGCGGGAGTTGAGCAGTTCTTC
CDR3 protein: CASSQEWVLAGVEQFF

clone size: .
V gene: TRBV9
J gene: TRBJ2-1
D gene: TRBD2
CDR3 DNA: TGTGCCAGCAGCCCCCCAGCGGGGACCTCCTACAATGAGCAGTTCTTC
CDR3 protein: CASSPPAGTSYNEQFF

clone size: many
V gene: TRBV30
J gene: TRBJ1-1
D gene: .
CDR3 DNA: TGTGCCTGGACCCCCGATGGGAGGGCGCAGGCTTTCTTT
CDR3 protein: CAWTPDGRAQAFF

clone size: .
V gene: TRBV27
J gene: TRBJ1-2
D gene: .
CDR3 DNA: TGTGCCAGCAGTTTAAGAAAGCGTTCTCTAGGACAGACCTTCTACACCTTC
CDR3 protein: CASSLRKRSLGQTFYTF

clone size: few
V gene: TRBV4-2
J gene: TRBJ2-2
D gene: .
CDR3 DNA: TGTGCCAGCAGCCAAGATCGCCCCGGGGAGCTGTTTTTT
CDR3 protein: CASSQDRPGELFF

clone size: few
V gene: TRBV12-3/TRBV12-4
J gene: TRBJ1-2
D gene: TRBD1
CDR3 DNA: TGTTCTATCAGGGACAGGATTAACTATGGCTACACCTTC
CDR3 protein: CSIRDRINYGYTF

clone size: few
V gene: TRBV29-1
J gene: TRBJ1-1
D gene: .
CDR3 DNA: TGCAGCGCCCTTTCGGTTGGGGGCACTGAAGCTTTCTTT
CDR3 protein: CSALSVGGTEAFF

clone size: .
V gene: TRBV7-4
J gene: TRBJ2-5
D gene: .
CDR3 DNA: TGTGCCAGCAGCTGCCGGGCCCCGGAGACCCAGTACTTC
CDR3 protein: CASSCRAPETQYF

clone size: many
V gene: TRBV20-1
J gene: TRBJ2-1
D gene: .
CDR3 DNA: TGCAGTGCTAGAGTAGGGGGGAGGTATGAGCAGTTCTTC
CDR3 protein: CSARVGGRYEQFF

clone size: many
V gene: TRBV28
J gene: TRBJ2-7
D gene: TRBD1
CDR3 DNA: TGTGCCAGCAGGAAACGGACAGGGGAGACCTACGAGCAGTACTTC
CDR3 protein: CASRKRTGETYEQYF

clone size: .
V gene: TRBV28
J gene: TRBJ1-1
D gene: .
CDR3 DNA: TGTGCCAGTCGACAGACACACATGGGAGCTTTCTTT
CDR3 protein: CASRQTHMGAFF

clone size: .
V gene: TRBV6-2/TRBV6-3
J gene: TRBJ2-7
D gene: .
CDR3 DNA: TGTGCCAGCAGTGTAGGACACCAAGTCTCCTACGAGCAGTACTTC
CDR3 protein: CASSVGHQVSYEQYF

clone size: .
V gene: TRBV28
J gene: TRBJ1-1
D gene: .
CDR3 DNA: TGTGCCAGCAGTTTTGGCAGGGCCACTGAAGCTTTCTTT
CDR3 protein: CASSFGRATEAFF

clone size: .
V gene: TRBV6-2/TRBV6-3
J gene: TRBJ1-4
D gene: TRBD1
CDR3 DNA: TGTGCCAGCAGTACAGGGGACATTTCAACTTTGTTTTTT
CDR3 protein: CASSTGDISTLFF

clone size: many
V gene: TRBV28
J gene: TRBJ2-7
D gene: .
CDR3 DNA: TGTGCCAGCGGAACACCCTACGAGCAGTACTTC
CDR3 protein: CASGTPYEQYF

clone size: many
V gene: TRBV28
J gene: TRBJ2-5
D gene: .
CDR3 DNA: TGTGCCAGCAGCCCCATGTCGCTACCCAAGGGCCAGTACTTC
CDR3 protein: CASSPMSLPKGQYF

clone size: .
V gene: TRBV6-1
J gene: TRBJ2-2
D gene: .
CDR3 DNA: TGTGCCACGCACGGGGACTGGACCGGGGAGCTGTTTTTT
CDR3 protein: CATHGDWTGELFF

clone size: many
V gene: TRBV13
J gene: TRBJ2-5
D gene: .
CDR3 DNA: TGTGCCAGCAGCCCCCGCCGCGTTGGACAGGAGACCCAGTACTTC
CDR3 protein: CASSPRRVGQETQYF

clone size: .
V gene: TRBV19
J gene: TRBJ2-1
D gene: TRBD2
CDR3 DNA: TGTGCCAGTAGTATTATGTGGGGACTAGCGTTACATGAGCAGTTCTTC
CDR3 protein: CASSIMWGLALHEQFF

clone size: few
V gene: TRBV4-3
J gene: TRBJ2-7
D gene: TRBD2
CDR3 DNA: TGCGCCAGCAGCCAAGAGATTAGCGGGAGCCCCTACGAGCAGTACTTC
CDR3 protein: CASSQEISGSPYEQYF

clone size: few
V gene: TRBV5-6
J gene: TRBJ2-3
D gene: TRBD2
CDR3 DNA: TGTGCCAGCAGCATGCTAGCGGGAGGCCGACTGATGGCTACGCAGTATTTT
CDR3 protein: CASSMLAGGRLMATQYF

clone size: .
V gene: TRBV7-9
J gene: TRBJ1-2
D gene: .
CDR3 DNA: TGTGCCAGCAGCTTAGTGGGACAAATCGCCCATGGCTACACCTTC
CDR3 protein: CASSLVGQIAHGYTF

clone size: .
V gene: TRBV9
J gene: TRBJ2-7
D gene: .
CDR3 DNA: TGTGCCAGCAGCGTAGCCCGGTCAGGATACGAGCAGTACTTC
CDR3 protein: CASSVARSGYEQYF

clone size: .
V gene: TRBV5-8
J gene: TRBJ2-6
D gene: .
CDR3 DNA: TGTGCCAGCAGCCCCGGGCACTCTGGGGCCAACGTCCTGACTTTC
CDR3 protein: CASSPGHSGANVLTF